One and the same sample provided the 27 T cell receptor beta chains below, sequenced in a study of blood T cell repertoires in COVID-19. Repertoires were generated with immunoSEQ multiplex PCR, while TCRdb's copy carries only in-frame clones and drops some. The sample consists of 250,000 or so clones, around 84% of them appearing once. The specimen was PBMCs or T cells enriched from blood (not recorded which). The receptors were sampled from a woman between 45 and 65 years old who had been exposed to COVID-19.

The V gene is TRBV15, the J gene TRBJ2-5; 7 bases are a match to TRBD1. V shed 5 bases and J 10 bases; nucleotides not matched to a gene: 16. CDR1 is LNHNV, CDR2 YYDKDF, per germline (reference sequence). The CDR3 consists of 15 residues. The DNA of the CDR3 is TGTGCCACCAGCGATCCCGGGACAGTCACAAAGGGCCAGTACTTC. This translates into CATSDPGTVTKGQYF.

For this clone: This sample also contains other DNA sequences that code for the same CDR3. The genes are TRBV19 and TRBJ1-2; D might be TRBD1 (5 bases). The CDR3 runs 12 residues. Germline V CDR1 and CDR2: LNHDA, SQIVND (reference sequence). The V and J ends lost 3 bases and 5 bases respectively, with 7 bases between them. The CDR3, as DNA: TGTGCCAGTAGTATGGAGGGGTATGGCTACACCTTC. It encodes CASSMEGYGYTF. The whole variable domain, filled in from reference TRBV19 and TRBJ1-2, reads DGGITQSPKYLFRKEGQNVTLSCEQNLNHDAMYWYRQDPGQGLRLIYYSQIVNDFQKGDIAEGYSVSREKKESFPLTVTSAQKNPTAFYLCASSMEGYGYTFGSGTRLTVV.

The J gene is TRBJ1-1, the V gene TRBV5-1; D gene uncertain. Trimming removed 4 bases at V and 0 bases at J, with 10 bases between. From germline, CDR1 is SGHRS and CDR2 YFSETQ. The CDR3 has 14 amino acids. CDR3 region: CASSPERVNTEAFF. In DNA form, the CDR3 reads TGCGCCAGCAGCCCGGAGAGGGTGAACACTGAAGCTTTCTTT.

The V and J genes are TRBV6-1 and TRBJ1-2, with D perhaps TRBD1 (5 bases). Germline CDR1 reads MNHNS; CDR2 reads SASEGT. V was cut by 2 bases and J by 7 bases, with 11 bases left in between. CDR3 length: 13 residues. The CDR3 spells CASSESGGVGYTF. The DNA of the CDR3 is TGTGCCAGCAGTGAATCCGGGGGAGTTGGCTACACCTTC.

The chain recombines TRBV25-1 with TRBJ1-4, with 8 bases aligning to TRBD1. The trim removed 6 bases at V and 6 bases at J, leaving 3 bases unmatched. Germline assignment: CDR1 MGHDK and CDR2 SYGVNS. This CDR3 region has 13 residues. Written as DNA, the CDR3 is TGTGCCAGCAGGGACAGGGCGGATGAAAAACTGTTTTTT. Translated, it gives CASRDRADEKLFF. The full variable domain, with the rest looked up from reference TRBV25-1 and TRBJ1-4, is EADIYQTPRYLVIGTGKKITLECSQTMGHDKMYWYQQDPGMELHLIHYSYGVNSTEKGDLSSESTVSRIRTEHFPLTLESARPSHTSQYLCASRDRADEKLFFGSGTQLSVL.

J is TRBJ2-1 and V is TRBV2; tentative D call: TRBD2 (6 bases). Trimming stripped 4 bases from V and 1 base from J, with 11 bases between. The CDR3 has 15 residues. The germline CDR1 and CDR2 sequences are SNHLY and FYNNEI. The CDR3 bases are TGTGCCAGCAGTGGGCCTAGCGCTTCCTACAATGAGCAGTTCTTC. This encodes CASSGPSASYNEQFF.

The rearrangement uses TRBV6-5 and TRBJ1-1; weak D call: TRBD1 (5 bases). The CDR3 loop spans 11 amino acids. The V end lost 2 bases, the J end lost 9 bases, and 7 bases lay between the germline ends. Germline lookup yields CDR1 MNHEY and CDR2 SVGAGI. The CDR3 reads CASSYRQKAFF. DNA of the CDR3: TGTGCCAGCAGTTACCGACAGAAAGCTTTCTTT.

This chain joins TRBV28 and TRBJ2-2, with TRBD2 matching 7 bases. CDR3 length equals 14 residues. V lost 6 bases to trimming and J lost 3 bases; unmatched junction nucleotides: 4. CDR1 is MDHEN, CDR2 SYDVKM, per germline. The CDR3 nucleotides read TGTGCCAGCAGGCCTAGCGGATACACCGGGGAGCTGTTTTTT. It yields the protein CASRPSGYTGELFF.

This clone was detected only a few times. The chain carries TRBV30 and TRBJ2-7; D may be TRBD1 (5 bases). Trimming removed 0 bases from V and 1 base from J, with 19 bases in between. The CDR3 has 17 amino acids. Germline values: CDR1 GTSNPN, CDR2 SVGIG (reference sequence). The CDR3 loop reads CAWSVTPLGRVSYEQYF. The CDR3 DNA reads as TGTGCCTGGAGTGTGACCCCCTTGGGCAGGGTATCCTACGAGCAGTACTTC.

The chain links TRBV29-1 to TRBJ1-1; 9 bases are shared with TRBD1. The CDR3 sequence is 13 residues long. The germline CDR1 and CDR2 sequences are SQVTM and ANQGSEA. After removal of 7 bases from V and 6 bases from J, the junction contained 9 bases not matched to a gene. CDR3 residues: CSATGQGGSEAFF. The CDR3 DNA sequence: TGCAGCGCTACGGGACAGGGTGGATCTGAAGCTTTCTTT.

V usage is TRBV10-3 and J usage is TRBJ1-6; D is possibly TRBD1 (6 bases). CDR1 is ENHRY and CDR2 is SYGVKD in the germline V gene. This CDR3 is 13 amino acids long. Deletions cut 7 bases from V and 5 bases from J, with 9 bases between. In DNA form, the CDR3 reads TGTGCCATCACGACAGGAGATAATTCACCCCTCCACTTT. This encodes CAITTGDNSPLHF.

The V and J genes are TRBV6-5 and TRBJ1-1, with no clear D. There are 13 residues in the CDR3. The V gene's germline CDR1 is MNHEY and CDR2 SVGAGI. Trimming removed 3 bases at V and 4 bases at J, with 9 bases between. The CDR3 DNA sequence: TGTGCCAGCAGTTATAATCGGGGCACTGAAGCTTTCTTT. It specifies CASSYNRGTEAFF.

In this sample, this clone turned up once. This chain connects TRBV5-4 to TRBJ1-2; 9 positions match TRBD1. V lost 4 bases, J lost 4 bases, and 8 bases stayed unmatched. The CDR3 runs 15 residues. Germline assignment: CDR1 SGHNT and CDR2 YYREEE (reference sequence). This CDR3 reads CASSPGQGQVYGYTF. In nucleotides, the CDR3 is TGTGCCAGCAGCCCGGGACAGGGCCAGGTCTATGGCTACACCTTC.

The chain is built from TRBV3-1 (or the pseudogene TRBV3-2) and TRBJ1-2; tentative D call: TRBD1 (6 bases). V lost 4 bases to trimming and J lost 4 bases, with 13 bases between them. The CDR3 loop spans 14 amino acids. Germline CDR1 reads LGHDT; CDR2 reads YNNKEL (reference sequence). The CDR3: CASSRQGHSYGYTF. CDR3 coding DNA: TGTGCCAGCAGCCGCCAGGGGCATAGCTATGGCTACACCTTC.

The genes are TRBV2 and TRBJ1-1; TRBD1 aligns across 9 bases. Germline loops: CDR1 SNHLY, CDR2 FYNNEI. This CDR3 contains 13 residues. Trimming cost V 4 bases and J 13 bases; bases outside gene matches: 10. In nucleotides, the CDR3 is TGTGCCAGCAGTGTAGGACAGGGGCGAGTGGATTTCTTT. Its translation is CASSVGQGRVDFF.

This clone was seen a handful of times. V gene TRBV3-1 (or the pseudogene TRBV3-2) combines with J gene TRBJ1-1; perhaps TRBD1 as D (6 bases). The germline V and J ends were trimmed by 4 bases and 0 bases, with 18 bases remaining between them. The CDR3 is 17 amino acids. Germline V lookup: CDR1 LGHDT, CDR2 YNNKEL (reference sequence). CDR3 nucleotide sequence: TGTGCCAGCAGCCGCATCTCAGGGGCGCCCATGAACACTGAAGCTTTCTTT. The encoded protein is CASSRISGAPMNTEAFF.

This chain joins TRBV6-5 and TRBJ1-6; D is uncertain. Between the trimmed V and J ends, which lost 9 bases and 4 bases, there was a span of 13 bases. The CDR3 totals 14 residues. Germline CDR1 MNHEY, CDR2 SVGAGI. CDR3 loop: CASAQRAYNSPLHF. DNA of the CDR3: TGTGCCAGTGCACAGCGGGCGTATAATTCACCCCTCCACTTT.

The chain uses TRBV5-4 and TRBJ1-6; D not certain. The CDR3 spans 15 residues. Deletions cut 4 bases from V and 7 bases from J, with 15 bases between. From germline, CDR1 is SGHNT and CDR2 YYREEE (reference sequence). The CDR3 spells CASSPSGLSNSPLHF. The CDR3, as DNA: TGTGCCAGCAGCCCATCGGGTCTCTCCAATTCACCCCTCCACTTT.

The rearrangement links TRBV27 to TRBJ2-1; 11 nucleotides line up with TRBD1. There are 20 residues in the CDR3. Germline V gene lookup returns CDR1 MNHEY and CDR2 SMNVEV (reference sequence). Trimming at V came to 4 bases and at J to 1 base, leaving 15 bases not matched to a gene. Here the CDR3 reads CASSSSQGTGGVRSYNEQFF. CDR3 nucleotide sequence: TGTGCCAGCAGTTCTAGTCAAGGGACAGGGGGGGTGAGGTCCTACAATGAGCAGTTCTTC.

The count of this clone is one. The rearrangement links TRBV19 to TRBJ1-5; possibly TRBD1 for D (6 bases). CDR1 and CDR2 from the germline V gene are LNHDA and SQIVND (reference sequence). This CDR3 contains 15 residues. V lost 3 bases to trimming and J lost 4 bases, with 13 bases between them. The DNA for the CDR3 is TGTGCCAGTAGTATTTACAGGGCCGGGAATCAGCCCCAGCATTTT. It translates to CASSIYRAGNQPQHF.

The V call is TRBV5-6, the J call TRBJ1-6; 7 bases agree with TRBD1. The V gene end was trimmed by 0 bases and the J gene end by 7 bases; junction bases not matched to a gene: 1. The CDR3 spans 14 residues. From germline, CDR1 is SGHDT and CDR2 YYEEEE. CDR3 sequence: CASSLVRGNSPLHF. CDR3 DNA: TGTGCCAGCAGCTTGGTCAGGGGGAATTCACCCCTCCACTTT.

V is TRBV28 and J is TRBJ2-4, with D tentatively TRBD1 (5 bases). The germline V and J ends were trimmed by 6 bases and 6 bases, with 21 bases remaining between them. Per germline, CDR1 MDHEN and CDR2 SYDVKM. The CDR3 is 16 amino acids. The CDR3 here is CASSTQGVGYGNIQYF. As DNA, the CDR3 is TGTGCCAGCAGCACCCAGGGCGTGGGGTATGGAAACATTCAGTACTTC.

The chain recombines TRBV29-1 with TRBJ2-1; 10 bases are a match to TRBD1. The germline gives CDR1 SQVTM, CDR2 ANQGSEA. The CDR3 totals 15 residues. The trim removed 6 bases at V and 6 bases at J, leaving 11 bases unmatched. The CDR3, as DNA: TGCAGCGTAGGACAGGGGGTCGTTTTGACCAATGAGCAGTTCTTC. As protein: CSVGQGVVLTNEQFF.

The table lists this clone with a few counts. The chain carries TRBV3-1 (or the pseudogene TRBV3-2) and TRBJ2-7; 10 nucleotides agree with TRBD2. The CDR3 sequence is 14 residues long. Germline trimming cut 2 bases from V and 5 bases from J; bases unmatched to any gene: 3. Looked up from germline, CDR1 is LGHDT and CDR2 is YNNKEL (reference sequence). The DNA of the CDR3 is TGTGCCAGCAGCCAACTAGCGGGGGCAGACGAGCAGTACTTC. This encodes CASSQLAGADEQYF.

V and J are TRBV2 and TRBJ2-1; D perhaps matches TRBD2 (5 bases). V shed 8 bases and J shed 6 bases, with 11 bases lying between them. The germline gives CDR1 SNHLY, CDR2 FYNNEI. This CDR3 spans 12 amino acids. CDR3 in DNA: TGTGCCAGCGTCCCGGGAAGCAATGAGCAGTTCTTC. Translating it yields CASVPGSNEQFF.

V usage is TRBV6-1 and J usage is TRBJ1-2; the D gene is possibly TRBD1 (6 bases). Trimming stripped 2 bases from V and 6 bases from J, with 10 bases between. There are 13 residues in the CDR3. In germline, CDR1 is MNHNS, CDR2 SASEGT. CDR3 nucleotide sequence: TGTGCCAGCAGTGAAAACAGGGACCATGGCTACACCTTC. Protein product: CASSENRDHGYTF.

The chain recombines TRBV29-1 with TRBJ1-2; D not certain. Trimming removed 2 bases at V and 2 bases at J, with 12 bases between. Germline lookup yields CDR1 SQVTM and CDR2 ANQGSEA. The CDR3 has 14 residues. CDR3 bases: TGCAGCGTTGAATACAGCCGTACGAACTATGGCTACACCTTC. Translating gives CSVEYSRTNYGYTF.